A selection of T cell receptor beta chains follows, all from one sample in a study of response to subunit inactivated influenza vaccine. TCRdb independently ran MiXCR on the RT-PCR reads; one entry per CDR3 protein. Of over 150,000 distinct CDR3 sequences in the sample, around a tenth were seen once. The starting material was non-naive T cells sorted from PBMCs, obtained on the day of vaccination. All receptors derive from a man aged 45-65 years who received an inactivated influenza vaccine. CDR3s include the opening cysteine and the closing phenylalanine or tryptophan. The D gene is left open where the match is weak. The size of a clone is reported for some rows only, either as once, few or many, or as a class for expanded clones.

size: -
D: TRBD2
J: TRBJ2-2
V: TRBV28
CDR3: CASSLSSGWGTGELFF
DNA: TGTGCCAGCAGTTTGTCTAGCGGGTGGGGTACCGGGGAGCTGTTTTTT

size: many
D: -
J: TRBJ1-6
V: TRBV20-1
CDR3: CSAASGQSHNSPLHF
DNA: TGCAGTGCTGCCTCCGGACAGTCTCATAATTCACCCCTCCACTTT

size: -
D: TRBD2
J: TRBJ2-3
V: TRBV5-8
CDR3: CASSLASGSDTQYF
DNA: TGTGCCAGCAGCTTGGCTAGCGGGAGTGATACGCAGTATTTT

size: many
D: TRBD1
J: TRBJ2-2
V: TRBV4-3
CDR3: CASSQVGQGFSGELFF
DNA: TGCGCCAGCAGCCAAGTTGGACAGGGTTTTTCCGGGGAGCTGTTTTTT

size: -
D: -
J: TRBJ1-1
V: TRBV20-1
CDR3: CSAFQPPANAEAFF
DNA: TGCAGTGCTTTCCAGCCACCAGCCAACGCTGAAGCTTTCTTT

size: few
D: -
J: TRBJ2-7
V: TRBV10-3
CDR3: CATMDGTYEQYF
DNA: TGTGCCACCATGGACGGGACCTACGAGCAGTACTTC

size: -
D: -
J: TRBJ2-3
V: TRBV15
CDR3: CATSITGDTDTQYF
DNA: TGTGCCACCAGTATAACTGGCGACACAGATACGCAGTATTTT

size: many
D: TRBD2
J: TRBJ2-1
V: TRBV12-3/TRBV12-4
CDR3: CASSLGLAGRGEQFF
DNA: TGTGCCAGCAGTCTTGGACTAGCGGGACGAGGTGAGCAGTTCTTC

size: few
D: TRBD2
J: TRBJ2-7
V: TRBV4-3
CDR3: CASSQALAGHYEQYF
DNA: TGCGCCAGCAGCCAAGCTCTAGCGGGGCACTACGAGCAGTACTTC

size: few
D: TRBD1
J: TRBJ2-7
V: TRBV11-1
CDR3: CASSYGQGDTYEQYF
DNA: TGTGCCAGCAGCTATGGACAGGGAGACACCTACGAGCAGTACTTC

size: medium-sized
D: -
J: TRBJ1-6
V: TRBV12-3/TRBV12-4
CDR3: CASSSGSSSYNSPLHF
DNA: TGTGCCAGCAGTTCGGGCTCCAGCTCCTATAATTCACCCCTCCACTTT

size: few
D: -
J: TRBJ2-7
V: TRBV21-1
CDR3: CASSKGGGVAGAYEQYF
DNA: TGTGCCAGCAGCAAAGGGGGCGGGGTAGCGGGAGCCTACGAGCAGTACTTC

size: few
D: -
J: TRBJ1-2
V: TRBV28
CDR3: CASSSDDGYTF
DNA: TGTGCCAGCAGTTCGGACGACGGCTACACCTTC

size: -
D: -
J: TRBJ1-2
V: TRBV29-1
CDR3: CSVVPRTAPLNYGYTF
DNA: TGCAGCGTTGTTCCCCGGACAGCCCCTCTGAACTATGGCTACACCTTC

size: -
D: -
J: TRBJ1-2
V: TRBV27
CDR3: CASSFRGYKGYTF
DNA: TGTGCCAGCAGTTTCCGAGGGTACAAAGGCTACACCTTC

size: few
D: TRBD2
J: TRBJ2-7
V: TRBV9
CDR3: CASSVGRGSGYEQYF
DNA: TGTGCCAGCAGCGTAGGGCGGGGGTCGGGGTACGAGCAGTACTTC

size: -
D: TRBD1
J: TRBJ1-2
V: TRBV5-1
CDR3: CASSTGTGGNPYGYTF
DNA: TGCGCCAGCAGCACCGGGACAGGGGGGAACCCCTATGGCTACACCTTC

size: few
D: -
J: TRBJ2-5
V: TRBV5-6
CDR3: CASSLAPLQETQYF
DNA: TGTGCCAGCAGCTTGGCTCCCCTACAAGAGACCCAGTACTTC

size: few
D: -
J: TRBJ2-2
V: TRBV20-1
CDR3: CSARDLTGQNTGELFF
DNA: TGCAGTGCTAGAGATCTAACAGGACAGAACACCGGGGAGCTGTTTTTT

size: few
D: -
J: TRBJ2-1
V: TRBV9
CDR3: CASSVAVGWSPNEQFF
DNA: TGTGCCAGCAGCGTAGCTGTAGGATGGTCGCCAAATGAGCAGTTCTTC

size: few
D: -
J: TRBJ1-1
V: TRBV5-1
CDR3: CASSLVYVNTEAFF
DNA: TGCGCCAGCAGCTTGGTATACGTGAACACTGAAGCTTTCTTT

size: many
D: TRBD1
J: TRBJ2-3
V: TRBV28
CDR3: CASSSPGTGGGDTQYF
DNA: TGTGCCAGCAGTTCCCCAGGGACAGGGGGCGGAGATACGCAGTATTTT

size: few
D: -
J: TRBJ1-2
V: TRBV29-1
CDR3: CSVEVGYTF
DNA: TGCAGCGTTGAGGTTGGCTACACCTTC

size: -
D: TRBD1
J: TRBJ2-7
V: TRBV7-7
CDR3: CASSPSPGQGGEQYF
DNA: TGTGCTAGCAGCCCCTCTCCGGGACAGGGAGGGGAGCAGTACTTC

size: few
D: -
J: TRBJ2-5
V: TRBV10-2
CDR3: CASKNRVQETQYF
DNA: TGCGCCAGCAAGAACAGGGTCCAAGAGACCCAGTACTTC

size: -
D: -
J: TRBJ2-7
V: TRBV12-3/TRBV12-4
CDR3: CASSYSLVIYEQYF
DNA: TGTGCCAGCAGCTACTCCCTGGTGATCTACGAGCAGTACTTC

size: -
D: -
J: TRBJ1-5
V: TRBV15
CDR3: CATSSDQGRNQPQHF
DNA: TGTGCCACCAGCAGTGATCAGGGGCGCAATCAGCCCCAGCATTTT

size: many
D: -
J: TRBJ1-5
V: TRBV9
CDR3: CASSPGDSNQPQHF
DNA: TGTGCCAGCAGTCCAGGGGATAGCAATCAGCCCCAGCATTTT

size: many
D: -
J: TRBJ2-5
V: TRBV5-6
CDR3: CASTTGIETQYF
DNA: TGTGCCAGCACAACAGGGATAGAGACCCAGTACTTC

size: many
D: TRBD1
J: TRBJ2-1
V: TRBV7-6
CDR3: CASSLGQGSNNEQFF
DNA: TGTGCCAGCAGCCTGGGACAGGGATCGAACAATGAGCAGTTCTTC

size: few
D: TRBD2
J: TRBJ2-6
V: TRBV30
CDR3: CAWSSLRRAGRAGANVLTF
DNA: TGTGCCTGGAGTAGTTTGAGGCGAGCGGGAAGGGCTGGGGCCAACGTCCTGACTTTC

size: many
D: -
J: TRBJ2-1
V: TRBV7-3
CDR3: CASSLIASYNEQFF
DNA: TGTGCCAGCAGCTTAATAGCGAGTTACAATGAGCAGTTCTTC

size: many
D: TRBD2
J: TRBJ2-3
V: TRBV24-1
CDR3: CATSVSGTTDTQYF
DNA: TGTGCCACCAGTGTGAGCGGGACCACAGATACGCAGTATTTT

size: few
D: -
J: TRBJ1-4
V: TRBV5-1
CDR3: CASSRQLQAANEKLFF
DNA: TGCGCCAGCAGCCGACAACTACAAGCGGCTAATGAAAAACTGTTTTTT

size: -
D: -
J: TRBJ2-1
V: TRBV7-8
CDR3: CASRRGSQGRQFF
DNA: TGTGCCAGCCGCCGGGGGAGTCAGGGAAGACAGTTCTTC

size: -
D: TRBD2
J: TRBJ2-3
V: TRBV15
CDR3: CATADRLALASTDTQYF
DNA: TGTGCCACCGCAGATCGACTAGCGTTGGCTAGCACAGATACGCAGTATTTT

size: -
D: -
J: TRBJ1-5
V: TRBV21-1
CDR3: CASSKLNRANQPQHF
DNA: TGTGCCAGCAGCAAACTTAACAGGGCCAATCAGCCCCAGCATTTT

size: -
D: -
J: TRBJ2-7
V: TRBV20-1
CDR3: CSAALHEVRQYF
DNA: TGCAGTGCTGCCCTACACGAAGTTAGGCAGTACTTC

size: few
D: TRBD1
J: TRBJ2-3
V: TRBV20-1
CDR3: CSARQQGSVTDTQYF
DNA: TGCAGTGCTAGACAACAGGGGTCGGTAACAGATACGCAGTATTTT

size: many
D: TRBD2
J: TRBJ2-1
V: TRBV18
CDR3: CASSLPLSGGSGEQFF
DNA: TGTGCCAGCTCACTTCCTCTTTCGGGGGGGTCTGGTGAGCAGTTCTTC

size: many
D: -
J: TRBJ2-5
V: TRBV5-1
CDR3: CASSLALAGETQYF
DNA: TGCGCCAGCAGCTTGGCCTTGGCCGGAGAGACCCAGTACTTC

size: -
D: TRBD2
J: TRBJ2-1
V: TRBV6-2/TRBV6-3
CDR3: CASRPSGARRFF
DNA: TGTGCCAGCAGACCCAGCGGGGCCCGACGGTTCTTC

size: many
D: TRBD2
J: TRBJ2-1
V: TRBV12-3/TRBV12-4
CDR3: CASSLSSGRIDEQFF
DNA: TGTGCCAGCAGTTTGAGTAGCGGGAGGATCGATGAGCAGTTCTTC

size: -
D: -
J: TRBJ1-5
V: TRBV20-1
CDR3: CSAKTTGSSNQPQHF
DNA: TGCAGTGCTAAAACTACAGGGTCTAGCAATCAGCCCCAGCATTTT

size: -
D: -
J: TRBJ2-2
V: TRBV27
CDR3: CASSPNGGELFF
DNA: TGTGCCAGCAGCCCGAATGGCGGGGAGCTGTTTTTT